This TCR beta chain is from a study of T cells in Graves' hyperthyroidism and ophthalmopathy. Study overall: Peripheral blood specimens were obtained at initial diagnosis, prior to any treatment.

A patient was excluded if there was uncontrolled infection, other autoimmune disease, pregnancy or lactation. Study-wide results and caveats: Also found in blood were most expanded thyroid clonotypes above 0.001.

This clonotype was found many times. What it binds is unknown. This CDR3 comprises 14 residues. Germline values: CDR1 MRHNA, CDR2 SNTAGT. V lost 11 bases and J lost 1; bases outside the gene matches: 6. Amplification of TCR beta CDR3 regions was performed using RNA transcripts as template. Primed by the HTBI set, a first-round RT-PCR was run on the TCR CDR3. TCRdb re-called the multiplex PCR reads with MiXCR, one entry per CDR3 protein. The data contain about 350,000 distinct CDR3 sequences, 15% to 20% of them singletons. The source of this sequence is a woman in her thirties or forties with Graves' ophthalmopathy. The rearrangement uses TRBV6-4 and TRBJ2-5; 11 positions agree with TRBD2. Sequenced sample: blood. DNA of the CDR3: TGTGCCGGCCAGACTAGCGGGGCCCAAGAGACCCAGTACTTC. It is translated as CAGQTSGAQETQYF.